This TCR beta chain was recorded in a study of response to subunit inactivated influenza vaccine. Remarks on this clonotype: What it binds is not known.

TCRdb re-derived calls from the RT-PCR reads in MiXCR, one entry per CDR3 protein. Altogether around 160,000 distinct CDR3 sequences are present, around 9.9% being singletons, with the ten largest covering 9.5% to 15%. Study observations and caveats: Every seasonal influenza vaccination brings in few new T cells, the authors suggested.

The sequence derives from a middle-aged man who received an inactivated influenza vaccine. Sequenced here: non-naive T cells sorted from PBMCs, sampled 35 to 45 days after vaccination.

The CDR3 region has the DNA TGTGCCAGCAGCCAAGTTTTCGACAGGCTCTACAATGAGCAGTTCTTC. This translates into CASSQVFDRLYNEQFF. The V gene is TRBV4-2, the J gene TRBJ2-1; a possible D gene is TRBD1 (6 bases). Germline lookup yields CDR1 LGHNA and CDR2 YNFKEQ. This CDR3 has 16 amino acids. V gave up 1 base and J gave up 3 bases, with 13 bases separating them.